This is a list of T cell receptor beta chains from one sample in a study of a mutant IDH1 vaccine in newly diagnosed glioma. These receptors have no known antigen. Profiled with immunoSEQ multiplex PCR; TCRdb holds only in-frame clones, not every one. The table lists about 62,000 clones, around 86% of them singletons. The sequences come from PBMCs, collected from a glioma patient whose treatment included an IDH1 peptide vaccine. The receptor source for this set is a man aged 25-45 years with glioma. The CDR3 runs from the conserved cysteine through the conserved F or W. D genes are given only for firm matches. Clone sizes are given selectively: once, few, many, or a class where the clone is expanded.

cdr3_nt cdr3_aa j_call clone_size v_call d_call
TGTGCCAGCAGCCAACAAGCCTCACATATCGCGGAGACCCAGTACTTC CASSQQASHIAETQYF TRBJ2-5 NA TRBV4-2 NA
TGCAGCGTTGAAAGGGCCAGCACGAACACCGGGGAGCTGTTTTTT CSVERASTNTGELFF TRBJ2-2 NA TRBV29-1 NA
TGCGCCAGCAGCTTGGGAGAACCCAGGAAGGGTGAAAAACTGTTTTTT CASSLGEPRKGEKLFF TRBJ1-4 NA TRBV5-1 NA
TGTGCCAGCAGTCTAGAGGGGACAGCCGAAGCTTTCTTT CASSLEGTAEAFF TRBJ1-1 NA TRBV28 TRBD1
TGTGCCAGCAGCCAGCGGGTGAACACTGAAGCTTTCTTT CASSQRVNTEAFF TRBJ1-1 NA TRBV7-6 NA
TGTGCCAGCAGCCCTCGGAAGGTTAGCGGGGAACCCCAGCATTTT CASSPRKVSGEPQHF TRBJ1-5 once TRBV5-5 NA
TGTGCTAGTGGTTTGGTACTGGGATTGATAGGCATGAACACTGAAGCTTTCTTT CASGLVLGLIGMNTEAFF TRBJ1-1 NA TRBV12-5 NA
TGTGCCAGCAGCCCCCTGATGAACACTGAAGCTTTCTTT CASSPLMNTEAFF TRBJ1-1 few TRBV7-9 NA
TGTGCCAGCCGGAAACAGGGTTTAGCCTACGAGCAGTACTTC CASRKQGLAYEQYF TRBJ2-7 NA TRBV28 NA
TGTGCCAGCAGCGTAGAAGACACAGGACCAAACACTGAAGCTTTCTTT CASSVEDTGPNTEAFF TRBJ1-1 few TRBV9 NA
TGCAGCGTGGAAGACAGATTTGAAGCTTTCTTT CSVEDRFEAFF TRBJ1-1 few TRBV29-1 NA